What follows are 28 T cell receptor beta chains derived from one specimen sequenced in a study of long-term antiretroviral therapy in people with HIV. At survey level, the immunoSEQ assay was run in its v3.0 version. TCRdb keeps only in-frame clones here, not all; method: immunoSEQ multiplex PCR. The repertoire holds more than 11,000 clones, with about 80% as singletons. The sample here was unsorted PBMCs, taken 1.3 years before starting antiretroviral therapy. The receptors were gathered from a man in his forties or fifties with HIV.

The J gene is TRBJ2-3, the V gene TRBV6-5; D is ambiguous. CDR3 size: 16 residues. Trimming took off 0 bases at V and 6 bases at J, with 16 bases between the two ends. CDR1 is MNHEY and CDR2 is SVGAGI in the germline V gene. The CDR3 loop reads CASSYSSSSSLDTQYF. CDR3 in DNA: TGTGCCAGCAGTTACTCGTCGAGCAGTTCCTTGGATACGCAGTATTTT.

The CDR3 region is CASSPGASGANVLTF. DNA of the CDR3: TGTGCCAGCTCACCCGGGGCCTCTGGGGCCAACGTCCTGACTTTC. The genes are TRBV18 and TRBJ2-6; possibly TRBD1 or TRBD2 for D (5 bases each). V shed 3 bases and J shed 0 bases, with 6 bases lying between them. Per the germline V gene, CDR1 is KGHSH and CDR2 is LQKENI. CDR3 length equals 15 residues.

V is TRBV13 and J is TRBJ2-5; 11 nucleotides agree with TRBD2. This CDR3 is 15 amino acids long. Germline lookup yields CDR1 PRHDT and CDR2 FYEKMQ (reference sequence). V dropped 5 bases and J dropped 5; count of bases not matched to a gene: 7. The CDR3 protein is CASSPLAGGWETQYF. CDR3 in DNA: TGTGCCAGCAGCCCCCTAGCGGGGGGCTGGGAGACCCAGTACTTC.

This chain connects TRBV19 to TRBJ2-1, with TRBD2 as a possible D gene (7 bases). V was pared by 7 bases and J by 10 bases, with 20 bases between. This CDR3 region has 14 residues. Germline CDR1 LNHDA, CDR2 SQIVND (reference sequence). CDR3 protein: CASKQAGARREQFF. The CDR3 DNA reads as TGTGCCAGTAAGCAGGCGGGGGCCCGCCGGGAGCAGTTCTTC.

This clone is a singleton in its sample. The V call is TRBV11-3, the J call TRBJ2-7; 7 nucleotides line up with TRBD1. V was clipped by 3 bases and J by 6 bases; unmatched bases: 5. Germline CDR1 reads SGHNT; CDR2 reads YENEEA. The CDR3 length is 13 residues. The CDR3 bases are TGTGCCAGCAGCTTCGTGACAGGGACCGAGCAGTACTTC. As protein: CASSFVTGTEQYF.

The gene calls are TRBV5-1 and TRBJ2-3; TRBD2 matches at 10 bases. This CDR3 has 17 residues. The V gene end was trimmed by 4 bases and the J gene end by 3 bases; junction bases not matched to a gene: 11. CDR1 and CDR2 from the germline V gene are SGHRS and YFSETQ. In DNA, the CDR3 is TGCGCCAGCAGCAGGGGGAGCGGGGGGGCCGTGACAGATACGCAGTATTTT. Protein sequence: CASSRGSGGAVTDTQYF.

DNA of the CDR3: TGTGCCAGCAGTTCGAGGACTAAAGGAACAGATACGCAGTATTTT. It codes for CASSSRTKGTDTQYF. The chain carries TRBV27 and TRBJ2-3, with TRBD2 as a possible D gene (6 bases). There are 15 residues in the CDR3. CDR1 is MNHEY, CDR2 SMNVEV, per germline (reference sequence). The V end was cut by 4 bases, the J end by 3 bases, with 14 bases between.

This chain uses TRBV6-1 with TRBJ2-7; D not resolved. This CDR3 is 12 amino acids long. With 6 bases removed from V and 7 bases from J, the gap between germline ends came to 13 bases. Germline V gene data show CDR1 as MNHNS and CDR2 as SASEGT. CDR3 sequence: CASRKTPSEQYF. For the CDR3, the DNA is TGTGCCAGCAGGAAGACACCTTCGGAGCAGTACTTC.

This clone is labeled large. This chain joins TRBV2 and TRBJ2-1, with 10 bases that match TRBD2. The germline CDR1 and CDR2 sequences are SNHLY and FYNNEI. V lost 11 bases, J lost 9 bases, and 25 bases stayed unmatched. CDR3 length equals 18 residues. The DNA for the CDR3 is TGTGCCTCCGAAGAGGGGACAGGAGGGACTAGCGTCTACCCTGAGCAGTTCTTC. It yields the protein CASEEGTGGTSVYPEQFF.

The chain carries TRBV2 and TRBJ2-5; 8 bases are a match to TRBD1. CDR1 and CDR2 from the germline V gene are SNHLY and FYNNEI. This CDR3 has 13 amino acids. V trimming: 6 bases; J trimming: 4 bases; junction bases outside the gene matches: 4. In DNA, the CDR3 is TGTGCCAGCAGCGGGACAGGCGGAGAGACCCAGTACTTC. Amino acid sequence: CASSGTGGETQYF.

This clone is labeled medium-sized (0.01 to 0.1%). The gene calls are TRBV7-8 and TRBJ2-7, with 13 bases fitting TRBD2. J was trimmed by 2 bases and V by 4 bases; bases with no gene match: 2. Germline V gene data show CDR1 as SGHVS and CDR2 as FQNEAQ. This CDR3 comprises 15 residues. This CDR3 is CASSSTSGGAYEQYF. In DNA form, the CDR3 reads TGTGCCAGCAGCTCAACTAGCGGGGGGGCCTACGAGCAGTACTTC. Full variable domain (missing parts from reference TRBV7-8 and TRBJ2-7): GAGVSQSPRYKVAKRGQDVALRCDPISGHVSLFWYQQALGQGPEFLTYFQNEAQLDKSGLPSDRFFAERPEGSVSTLKIQRTQQEDSAVYLCASSSTSGGAYEQYFGPGTRLTVT.

The table lists this clone with a count of one. The V gene is TRBV6-5, the J gene TRBJ1-6, with a tentative D call TRBD1 (5 bases). The V gene's germline CDR1 is MNHEY and CDR2 SVGAGI. The CDR3 sequence is 15 residues long. The ends were cut back, 5 bases at V and 9 bases at J, with 17 bases in the middle. In nucleotides, the CDR3 is TGTGCCAGCAGTGCCCGGGACTTCAGACGTTCACCCCTCCACTTT. Its translation: CASSARDFRRSPLHF.

The chain recombines TRBV6-1 with TRBJ2-1, with 7 nucleotides matching TRBD2. This CDR3 is built from 14 residues. V lost 7 bases and J lost 7; bases outside the gene matches: 10. Germline V lookup: CDR1 MNHNS, CDR2 SASEGT. Here the CDR3 reads CASNVGTTMNEQFF. In DNA, the CDR3 is TGTGCCAGCAACGTCGGGACTACTATGAATGAGCAGTTCTTC.

CDR3 DNA sequence: TGTGCTAGTCGGGGGGAAGGCGAAAAACTGTTTTTT. It specifies CASRGEGEKLFF. The rearrangement joins TRBV12-5 to TRBJ1-4; possible D gene TRBD1, 5 bases. The V gene lost 8 bases and the J gene lost 8 bases, with 12 bases spanning the gap. The length of the CDR3 is 12 residues. Germline-derived CDR1 and CDR2 are LGHNT and FRNRAP.

The chain employs TRBV30 and TRBJ2-2, with 7 bases fitting TRBD1. The junction had 8 bases not matched to a gene; V was cut back by 4 bases and J by 3 bases. The CDR3 is made up of 15 amino acids. CDR1 GTSNPN and CDR2 SVGIG come from the germline V gene (reference sequence). This chain's CDR3 is CAWTTGQIDTGELFF. For the CDR3, the DNA is TGTGCCTGGACTACGGGACAGATCGACACCGGGGAGCTGTTTTTT.

This clone was recorded a few times. The sample has other DNA sequences that encode this CDR3 too. The chain joins TRBV4-2 to TRBJ1-2; D unresolved. CDR3 size: 15 residues. The ends were cut back, 0 bases at V and 5 bases at J, with 13 bases in the middle. Germline CDR1 reads LGHNA; CDR2 reads YNFKEQ. The CDR3 loop is CASSQDRGGFYGYTF. The CDR3 nucleotides read TGTGCCAGCAGCCAAGATCGGGGTGGATTTTATGGCTACACCTTC.

The rearrangement joins TRBV2 to TRBJ2-7; D is uncertain. Germline V gene sequence: CDR1 SNHLY, CDR2 FYNNEI. The V end lost 7 bases, the J end lost 0 bases, and 10 bases lay between the germline ends. The CDR3 length is 13 residues. As DNA, the CDR3 is TGTGCCAGCACCGAGACCAGCTCCTACGAGCAGTACTTC. Translated: CASTETSSYEQYF.

This chain uses TRBV6-4 with TRBJ2-7; perhaps D is TRBD1 or TRBD2 (7 bases each). V lost 5 bases and J 2 bases, leaving 19 bases between the germline ends. The germline CDR1 and CDR2 sequences are MRHNA and SNTAGT. The CDR3 sequence is 16 residues long. DNA for the CDR3: TGTGCCAGCAGTCCCTCAGGGGGGGGGCAGACCTACGAGCAGTACTTC. Protein sequence: CASSPSGGGQTYEQYF.

The rearrangement links TRBV7-9 to TRBJ2-5; 11 bases are shared with TRBD2. Germline values: CDR1 SEHNR, CDR2 FQNEAQ (reference sequence). Unmatched junction bases numbered 2, after V lost 7 bases and J lost 1 base. This CDR3 region has 14 residues. The DNA for the CDR3 is TGTGCCAGCACGACTAGCGGGGCCCAAGAGACCCAGTACTTC. Protein: CASTTSGAQETQYF.

V is TRBV5-6 and J is TRBJ1-1; D uncertain. This CDR3 has 14 residues. The germline gives CDR1 SGHDT, CDR2 YYEEEE. The V and J ends lost 1 base and 4 bases respectively, with 11 bases between them. In DNA, the CDR3 is TGTGCCAGCAGCTTGAAATACGGAGGCACTGAAGCTTTCTTT. This sequence encodes CASSLKYGGTEAFF.

The rearrangement joins TRBV27 to TRBJ2-7; D is perhaps TRBD1 or TRBD2 (5 bases each). Per the germline V gene, CDR1 is MNHEY and CDR2 is SMNVEV (reference sequence). Trimming removed 7 bases from V and 1 base from J, with 17 bases in between. This CDR3 has 15 amino acids. CDR3 region: CASKRDGAKSYEQYF. CDR3 DNA: TGTGCCAGCAAGAGGGATGGGGCTAAGTCCTACGAGCAGTACTTC.

The chain's CDR3 is CASSQTSGVGNEQFF. The CDR3 DNA sequence: TGCGCCAGCAGTCAAACTAGCGGGGTTGGCAATGAGCAGTTCTTC. The V and J genes are TRBV5-1 and TRBJ2-1, with 10 bases that match TRBD2. The CDR3 runs 15 residues. In germline, CDR1 is SGHRS, CDR2 YFSETQ. Trimming cost V 5 bases and J 6 bases; bases outside gene matches: 8.

The chain uses TRBV6-1 and TRBJ1-4; weak D call: TRBD1 (5 bases). The CDR3 contains 13 residues. Per the germline V gene, CDR1 is MNHNS and CDR2 is SASEGT. Trimming cost V 7 bases and J 5 bases, with 11 bases left between them. The CDR3 nucleotides read TGTGCCAGCATGGGACGTATAAATGAAAAACTGTTTTTT. It codes for CASMGRINEKLFF.

The V gene is TRBV12-5, the J gene TRBJ1-5; the D gene is possibly TRBD1 (6 bases). This CDR3 has 15 residues. Germline V gene sequence: CDR1 LGHNT, CDR2 FRNRAP. V lost 3 bases and J 7 bases, leaving 16 bases between the germline ends. The CDR3 nucleotides are TGTGCTAGTGGTTTAAAACAGGGAGGTGGCCAGCCCCAGCATTTT. Its translation is CASGLKQGGGQPQHF.

This clone was counted only a few times. At one boundary the junction diverges from the germline segment, which might be a read error. V usage is TRBV5-8 and J usage is TRBJ2-2; D is unresolved. CDR3 length equals 11 residues. Germline CDR1 and CDR2: SGHTS and YDEGEE. This chain's CDR3 is CLSSNTGELFF. As DNA, the CDR3 is TGCTTAAGTTCGAACACCGGGGAGCTGTTTTTT.

V is TRBV2 and J is TRBJ1-3; tentative D call: TRBD1 (5 bases). The CDR3 sequence is 13 residues long. V lost 6 bases to trimming and J lost 4 bases, with 10 bases between them. Looked up from germline, CDR1 is SNHLY and CDR2 is FYNNEI. The CDR3 nucleotides are TGTGCCAGCAGACAGGACGCGGGAAACACCATATATTTT. This codes for CASRQDAGNTIYF. Combining the CDR3 with reference TRBV2 and TRBJ1-3 gives the whole variable domain EPEVTQTPSHQVTQMGQEVILRCVPISNHLYFYWYRQILGQKVEFLVSFYNNEISEKSEIFDDQFSVERPDGSNFTLKIRSTKLEDSAMYFCASRQDAGNTIYFGEGSWLTVV.

V usage is TRBV5-6 and J usage is TRBJ1-1; no definite D call. The CDR3 sequence is 14 residues long. With 0 bases removed from V and 5 bases from J, the gap between germline ends came to 11 bases. CDR1 and CDR2 from the germline V gene are SGHDT and YYEEEE. DNA for the CDR3: TGTGCCAGCAGCTTGGTGACCGTGGGGACTGAAGCTTTCTTT. Its protein is CASSLVTVGTEAFF.

This clone appeared a few times. J is TRBJ2-5 and V is TRBV7-9, with unresolved D. Looked up from germline, CDR1 is SEHNR and CDR2 is FQNEAQ (reference sequence). CDR3 size: 14 residues. The ends were cut back, 2 bases at V and 2 bases at J, with 9 bases in the middle. The CDR3 nucleotides read TGTGCCAGCAGCTTACCCCTTTTTCAAGAGACCCAGTACTTC. This codes for CASSLPLFQETQYF.